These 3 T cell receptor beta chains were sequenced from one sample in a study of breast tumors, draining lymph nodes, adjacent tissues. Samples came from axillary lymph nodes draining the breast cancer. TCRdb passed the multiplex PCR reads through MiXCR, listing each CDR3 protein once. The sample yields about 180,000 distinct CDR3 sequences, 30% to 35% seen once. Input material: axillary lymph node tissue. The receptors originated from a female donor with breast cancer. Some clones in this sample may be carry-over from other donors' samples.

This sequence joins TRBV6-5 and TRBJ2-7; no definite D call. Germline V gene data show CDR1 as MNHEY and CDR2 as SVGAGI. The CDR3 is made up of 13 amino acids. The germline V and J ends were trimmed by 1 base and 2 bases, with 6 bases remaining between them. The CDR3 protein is CASSYLGPYEQYF. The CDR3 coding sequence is TGTGCCAGCAGTTACTTGGGTCCCTACGAGCAGTACTTC.

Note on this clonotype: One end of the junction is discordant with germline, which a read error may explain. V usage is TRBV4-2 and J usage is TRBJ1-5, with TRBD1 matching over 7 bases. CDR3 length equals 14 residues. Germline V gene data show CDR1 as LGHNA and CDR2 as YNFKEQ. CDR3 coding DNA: TGTGCCAGCAGCCAAGCGGGACAGCATCAGCCCCAGCGTTTT. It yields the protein CASSQAGQHQPQRF.

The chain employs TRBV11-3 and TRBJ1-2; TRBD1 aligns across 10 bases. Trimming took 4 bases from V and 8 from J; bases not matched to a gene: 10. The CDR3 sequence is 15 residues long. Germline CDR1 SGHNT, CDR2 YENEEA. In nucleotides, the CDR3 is TGTGCCAGCAGCTCAGCCGGGACAGGGGTAAGCGGCTACACCTTC. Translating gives CASSSAGTGVSGYTF.